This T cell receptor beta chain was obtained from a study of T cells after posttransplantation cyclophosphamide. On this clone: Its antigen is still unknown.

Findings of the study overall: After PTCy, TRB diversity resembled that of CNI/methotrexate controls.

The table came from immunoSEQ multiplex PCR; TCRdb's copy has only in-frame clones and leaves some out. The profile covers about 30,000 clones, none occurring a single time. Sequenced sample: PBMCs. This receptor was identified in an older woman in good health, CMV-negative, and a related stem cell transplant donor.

CDR3 in DNA: TGCGCCAGCAGCGCCCCGGGACAGGGTGGCTACGAGCAGTACTTC. Translation: CASSAPGQGGYEQYF. The chain combines TRBV5-1 with TRBJ2-7; 9 bases fit TRBD1. The CDR3 loop spans 15 amino acids. Germline V gene sequence: CDR1 SGHRS, CDR2 YFSETQ. V trimming: 4 bases; J trimming: 3 bases; junction bases outside the gene matches: 8.